One and the same sample provided the 8 T cell receptor beta chains below, sequenced in a study of molecular identifiers for immune sequencing clone quantification. From the PCR reads, TCRdb called clonotypes with MiXCR, one entry per CDR3 protein. The sample has just over 40,000 distinct CDR3 sequences; about 18% are singletons. The specimen sequenced was naive CD8+ T cells from blood, with Jurkat cell RNA spiked in. Stated subset: FACS-sorted CD8+CD4-CCR7+CD45RA+ naive T cells. The origin of the receptors is a human donor in good health. Some libraries in this study had Jurkat cell RNA spiked in.

In its sample, this clonotype was seen many times. The V call is TRBV4-3, the J call TRBJ2-5; D is possibly TRBD1 or TRBD2 (6 bases each). Trimming shortened V by 1 base and J by 0 bases, and 12 bases separated the two germline ends. Germline loops: CDR1 LGHNA, CDR2 YSLEER. The CDR3 is 16 amino acids. CDR3 in amino acids: CASSQGLGGYQETQYF. The CDR3 DNA is TGCGCCAGCAGCCAAGGACTAGGGGGATACCAAGAGACCCAGTACTTC.

In its sample, this clonotype was seen many times. The chain combines TRBV4-1 with TRBJ1-6; D is uncertain. This CDR3 has 15 amino acids. V was trimmed by 4 bases and J by 7 bases, leaving 14 bases between them. Per germline, CDR1 MGHRA and CDR2 YSYEKL. The CDR3 DNA is TGCGCCAGCAGCCCCACCGAGGGTACGAATTCACCCCTCCACTTT. Translated: CASSPTEGTNSPLHF.

This clonotype was counted at least ten times. This chain connects TRBV4-2 to TRBJ1-6; TRBD1 matches 7 bases. Germline V gene lookup returns CDR1 LGHNA and CDR2 YNFKEQ. With V trimmed by 3 bases and J by 0 bases, 11 bases remained unmatched. The CDR3 spans 19 residues. In DNA, the CDR3 is TGTGCCAGCAGCCATCCCACAGGGGTGGGAAGCTCCTATAATTCACCCCTCCACTTT. Protein: CASSHPTGVGSSYNSPLHF.

A few counts support this clonotype. The chain recombines TRBV7-6 with TRBJ2-7; 7 nucleotides agree with TRBD2. After removal of 8 bases from V and 3 bases from J, the junction contained 13 bases not matched to a gene. The CDR3 has 15 residues. Germline V gene lookup returns CDR1 SGHVS and CDR2 FNYEAQ. The CDR3 is CASRLTASGNYEQYF. The CDR3 nucleotides are TGTGCCAGCCGCCTCACCGCTAGCGGAAACTACGAGCAGTACTTC.

In this sample, this clonotype turned up many times. This rearrangement joins TRBV9 to TRBJ2-1; D tentatively reads TRBD1 or TRBD2 (6 bases each). The CDR3 sequence is 16 residues long. V was shortened by 4 bases and J by 4 bases, with 18 bases between the two germline ends. Per germline, CDR1 SGDLS and CDR2 YYNGEE. Written as DNA, the CDR3 is TGTGCCAGCAGCAACAACAGGGAGGAAGGGTACAATGAGCAGTTCTTC. As protein: CASSNNREEGYNEQFF.

The genes are TRBV11-2 and TRBJ2-7; the D gene is possibly TRBD1 (5 bases). V lost 3 bases, J lost 0 bases, and 12 bases lay in between. The CDR3 is made up of 15 amino acids. Germline CDR1 is SGHAT and CDR2 is FQNNGV. The CDR3 is CASSLFRGGSYEQYF. The CDR3 DNA sequence: TGTGCCAGCAGCTTGTTTAGGGGCGGCTCCTACGAGCAGTACTTC.

This clonotype was observed at least ten times. This chain links TRBV14 with TRBJ2-1; 10 bases align to TRBD2. The CDR3 has 16 residues. Germline trimming cut 2 bases from V and 4 bases from J; bases unmatched to any gene: 5. Germline values: CDR1 SGHDN, CDR2 FVKESK. The chain's CDR3 is CASSQSSGRQYNEQFF. CDR3 bases: TGTGCCAGCAGCCAATCTAGCGGGAGACAATACAATGAGCAGTTCTTC.

This clonotype showed up many times. The rearrangement uses TRBV20-1 and TRBJ1-1; D gene unclear. The CDR3 spans 12 residues. Germline loops: CDR1 DFQATT, CDR2 SNEGSKA (reference sequence). Trimming took off 6 bases at V and 0 bases at J, with 8 bases between the two ends. The chain's CDR3 is CSATDMNTEAFF. The DNA of the CDR3 is TGCAGTGCAACAGACATGAACACTGAAGCTTTCTTT.